This record concerns one T cell receptor (beta chain) sequence. This table comes from immunoSEQ multiplex PCR, and its TCRdb copy is limited to in-frame clones, with some not included. The sample contains roughly 130,000 clones, 75% to 90% of which appear only once. The data belong to a study of T cell responses to AZD1222 COVID-19 vaccine. CDR3 length: 14 residues. Germline V gives CDR1 SGDLS, CDR2 YYNGEE. Trimming took 0 bases from V and 9 from J, leaving 13 bases between them. The chain recombines TRBV9 with TRBJ1-5; D unresolved. Specimen: peripheral blood, collected on day 0 of AZD1222 vaccination. The receptor was derived from an adult in good health. The CDR3 DNA sequence: TGTGCCAGCAGCGTAGCTGAAGTCTCCTGGCCCCAGCATTTT. Amino acid sequence: CASSVAEVSWPQHF.